The present entry profiles one T cell receptor beta chain with its context. This CDR3 is built from 16 residues. The V gene's germline CDR1 is MDHEN and CDR2 SYDVKM. The V and J ends lost 3 bases and 4 bases, in that order; junction bases with no gene match: 8. This sample is drawn from a study of control samples from healthy donors and cancer patients. Method: immunoSEQ multiplex PCR; TCRdb's copy keeps in-frame clones and lacks some. Counted here are 110,000 or so clones, 80% to 90% occurring once; the ten biggest clones make up roughly an eighth. The sequencing input was blood. The source of this sequence is a man younger than 45 in good health. The gene calls are TRBV28 and TRBJ1-4, with 7 bases aligning to TRBD1. The DNA of the CDR3 is TGTGCCAGCAGTTTGTTCACAGGGGTCCTTAATGAAAAACTGTTTTTT. Translated, it gives CASSLFTGVLNEKLFF.